This T cell receptor (beta chain) was documented in a study of T-cell reconstitution after alpha-beta-depleted transplantation in children. Findings of the study overall: Hyperexpanded clones declined; after one year, newly produced T cells mostly supplied diversity. Approximately two months post-transplant, alpha-beta T cells reportedly originated from several hundred expanded graft clones. TCRbeta diversity was high at day 60 in some patients (a result of surviving recipient T cells and thymic progenitors).

This clonotype was counted between two and nine times. Its target is not known. The V segment lost 2 bases and the J segment 6 bases; nucleotides outside the gene matches: 7. This CDR3 region has 15 residues. Preparation of the TCRbeta library involved a method that used unique molecular identifiers. MiXCR, applied by TCRdb to the PCR reads, yields one record per CDR3 protein. The sample includes hundreds of thousands of distinct CDR3 sequences, over 15% seen only once; the top ten take about 41%. This TCR was recovered from a male patient aged 2 to 10 who had a stem cell transplant for acute lymphoblastic leukemia, so the T cells may come from the graft donor. The rearrangement joins TRBV12-3 or TRBV12-4 to TRBJ2-7; 10 nucleotides match TRBD2. This sample comprised PBMCs, mostly from graft donor cells, obtained 360 days after TCRalphabeta/CD19-depleted stem cell transplant. In DNA form, the CDR3 reads TGTGCCAGCAGTTTACTTTCACTAGCGGGGCTCGAGCAGTACTTC. Translating it yields CASSLLSLAGLEQYF.